The sequence of this T cell receptor beta chain was determined in a study of tumor-infiltrating lymphocytes in localized non-small cell lung cancer. Study results and caveats: Tumors had more T cell infiltration than uninvolved lung, per TCRbeta sequencing and CD3 counts.

Repertoires were generated with immunoSEQ multiplex PCR, while TCRdb's copy carries only in-frame clones and drops some. Counted here are approximately 9,500 clones, around 75% occurring once; the ten biggest clones make up roughly 5.8%. In the case of this clone: The antigen remains unidentified.

The CDR3 is 16 residues long. Germline V CDR1 and CDR2: LGHNA, YNFKEQ. Trimming cost V 0 bases and J 1 base; bases outside gene matches: 4. V and J are TRBV4-2 and TRBJ2-3; 7 nucleotides line up with TRBD1. This sequence originates from a human donor with non-small cell lung cancer. What was sequenced was uninvolved lung tissue not adjacent to the tumor. The CDR3, as DNA: TGTGCCAGCAGCCAAGATCCTGGACAGGGCACAGATACGCAGTATTTT. The encoded protein is CASSQDPGQGTDTQYF.